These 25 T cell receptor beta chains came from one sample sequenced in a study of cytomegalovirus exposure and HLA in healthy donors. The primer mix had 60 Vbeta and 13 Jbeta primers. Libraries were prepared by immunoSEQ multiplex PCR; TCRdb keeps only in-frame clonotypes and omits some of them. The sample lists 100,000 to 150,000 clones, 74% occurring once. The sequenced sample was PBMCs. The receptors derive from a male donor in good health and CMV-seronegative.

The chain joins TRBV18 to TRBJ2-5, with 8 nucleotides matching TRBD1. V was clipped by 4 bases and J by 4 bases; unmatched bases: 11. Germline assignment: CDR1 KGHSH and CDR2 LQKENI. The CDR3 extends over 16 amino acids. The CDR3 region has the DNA TGTGCCAGCTCACGACAATCTGGACAGGGTACAGAGACCCAGTACTTC. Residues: CASSRQSGQGTETQYF.

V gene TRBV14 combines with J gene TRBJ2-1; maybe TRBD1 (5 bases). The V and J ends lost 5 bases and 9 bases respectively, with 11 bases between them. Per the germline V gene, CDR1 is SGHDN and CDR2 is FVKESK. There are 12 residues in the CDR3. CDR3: CASSSQGIEQFF. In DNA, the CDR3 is TGTGCCAGCAGCTCGCAGGGTATTGAGCAGTTCTTC.

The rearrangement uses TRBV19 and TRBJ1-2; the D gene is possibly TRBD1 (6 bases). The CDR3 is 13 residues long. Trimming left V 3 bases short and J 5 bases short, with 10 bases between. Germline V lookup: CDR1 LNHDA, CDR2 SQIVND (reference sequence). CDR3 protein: CASSMRQVYGYTF. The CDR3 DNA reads TGTGCCAGTAGTATGCGACAGGTATATGGCTACACCTTC. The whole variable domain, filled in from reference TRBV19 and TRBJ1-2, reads DGGITQSPKYLFRKEGQNVTLSCEQNLNHDAMYWYRQDPGQGLRLIYYSQIVNDFQKGDIAEGYSVSREKKESFPLTVTSAQKNPTAFYLCASSMRQVYGYTFGSGTRLTVV.

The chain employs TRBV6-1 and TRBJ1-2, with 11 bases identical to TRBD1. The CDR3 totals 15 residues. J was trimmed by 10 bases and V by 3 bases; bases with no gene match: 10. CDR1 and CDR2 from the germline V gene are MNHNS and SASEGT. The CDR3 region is CASSEPLGTGGFYTF. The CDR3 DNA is TGTGCCAGCAGTGAGCCTTTGGGGACAGGGGGATTCTACACCTTC.

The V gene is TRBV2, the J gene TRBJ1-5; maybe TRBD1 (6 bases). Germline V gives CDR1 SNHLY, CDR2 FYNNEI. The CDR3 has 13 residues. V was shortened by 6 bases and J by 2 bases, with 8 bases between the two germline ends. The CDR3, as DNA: TGTGCCAGCAGACGGACAGGCAATCAGCCCCAGCATTTT. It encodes CASRRTGNQPQHF.

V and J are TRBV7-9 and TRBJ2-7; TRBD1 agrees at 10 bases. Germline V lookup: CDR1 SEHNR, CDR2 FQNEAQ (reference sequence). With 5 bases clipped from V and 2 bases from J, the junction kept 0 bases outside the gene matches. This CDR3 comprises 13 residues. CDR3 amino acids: CASSGQGAYEQYF. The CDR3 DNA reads TGTGCCAGCAGCGGACAGGGGGCCTACGAGCAGTACTTC. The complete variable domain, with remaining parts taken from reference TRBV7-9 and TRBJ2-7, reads DTGVSQNPRHKITKRGQNVTFRCDPISEHNRLYWYRQTLGQGPEFLTYFQNEAQLEKSRLLSDRFSAERPKGSFSTLEIQRTEQGDSAMYLCASSGQGAYEQYFGPGTRLTVT.

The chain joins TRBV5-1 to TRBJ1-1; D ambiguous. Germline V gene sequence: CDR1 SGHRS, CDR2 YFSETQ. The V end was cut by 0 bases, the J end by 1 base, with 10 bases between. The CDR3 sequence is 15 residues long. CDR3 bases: TGCGCCAGCAGCTTGGGGGCAGCCGGGAACACTGAAGCTTTCTTT. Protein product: CASSLGAAGNTEAFF.

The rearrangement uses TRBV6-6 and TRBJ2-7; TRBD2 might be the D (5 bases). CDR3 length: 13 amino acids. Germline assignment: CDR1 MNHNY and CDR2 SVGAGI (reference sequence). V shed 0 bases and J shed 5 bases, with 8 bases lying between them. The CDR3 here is CASSYSTGNEQYF. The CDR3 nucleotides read TGTGCCAGCAGTTACTCTACGGGGAACGAGCAGTACTTC.

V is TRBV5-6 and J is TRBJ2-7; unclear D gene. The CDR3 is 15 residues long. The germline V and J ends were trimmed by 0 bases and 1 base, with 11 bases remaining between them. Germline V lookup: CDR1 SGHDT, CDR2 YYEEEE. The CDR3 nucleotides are TGTGCCAGCAGCTTGGGGGCAGATATATCCTACGAGCAGTACTTC. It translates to CASSLGADISYEQYF.

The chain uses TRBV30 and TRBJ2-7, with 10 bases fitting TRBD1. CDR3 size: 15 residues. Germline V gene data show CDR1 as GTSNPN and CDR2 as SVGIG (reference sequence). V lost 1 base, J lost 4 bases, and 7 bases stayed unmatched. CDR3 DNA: TGTGCCTGGAGTGCTGGGACAGGGGCGACGTACGAGCAGTACTTC. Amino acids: CAWSAGTGATYEQYF.

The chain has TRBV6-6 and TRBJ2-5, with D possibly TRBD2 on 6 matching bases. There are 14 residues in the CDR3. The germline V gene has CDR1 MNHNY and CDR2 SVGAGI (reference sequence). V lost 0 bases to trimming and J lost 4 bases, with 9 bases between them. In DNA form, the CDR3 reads TGTGCCAGCAGTTACTCGGAGGGTTCAGAGACCCAGTACTTC. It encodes CASSYSEGSETQYF.

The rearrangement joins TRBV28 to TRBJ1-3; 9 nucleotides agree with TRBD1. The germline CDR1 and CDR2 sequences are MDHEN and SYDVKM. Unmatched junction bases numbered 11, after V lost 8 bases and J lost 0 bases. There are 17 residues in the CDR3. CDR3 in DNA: TGTGCCAGCGGACAGGGGCCCATGGGAAACTCTGGAAACACCATATATTTT. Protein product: CASGQGPMGNSGNTIYF.

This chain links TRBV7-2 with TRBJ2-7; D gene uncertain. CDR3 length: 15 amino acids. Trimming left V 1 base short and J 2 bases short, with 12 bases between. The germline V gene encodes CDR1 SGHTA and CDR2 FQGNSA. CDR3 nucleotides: TGTGCCAGCAGCTTAGACGGTGGGCCCACCTACGAGCAGTACTTC. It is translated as CASSLDGGPTYEQYF.

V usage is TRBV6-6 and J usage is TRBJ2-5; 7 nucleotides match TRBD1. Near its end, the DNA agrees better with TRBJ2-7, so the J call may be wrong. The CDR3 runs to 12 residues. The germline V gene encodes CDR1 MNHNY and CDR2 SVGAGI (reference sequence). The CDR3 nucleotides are TGTGCCAGCAGACCTCCAGGGGGCGAGCAGTACTTC. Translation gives CASRPPGGEQYF.

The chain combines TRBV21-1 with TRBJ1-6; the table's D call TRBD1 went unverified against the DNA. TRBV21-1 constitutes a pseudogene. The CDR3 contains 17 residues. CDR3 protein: CASSSLYGRANNSPLHF. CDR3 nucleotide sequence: TGTGCCAGCAGCTCGCTGTACGGCAGGGCCAATAATTCACCCCTCCACTTT.

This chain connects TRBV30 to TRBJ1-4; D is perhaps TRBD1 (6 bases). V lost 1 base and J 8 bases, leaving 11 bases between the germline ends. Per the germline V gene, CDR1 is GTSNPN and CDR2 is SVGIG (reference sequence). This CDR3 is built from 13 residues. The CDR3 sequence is CAWSGKDREKLFF. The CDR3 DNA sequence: TGTGCCTGGAGTGGGAAGGACAGAGAAAAACTGTTTTTT.

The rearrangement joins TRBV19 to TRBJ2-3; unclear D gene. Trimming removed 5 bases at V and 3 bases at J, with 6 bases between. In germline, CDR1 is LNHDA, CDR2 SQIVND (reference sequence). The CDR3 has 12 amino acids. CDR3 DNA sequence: TGTGCCAGTAGTCCGACAACAGATACGCAGTATTTT. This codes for CASSPTTDTQYF.

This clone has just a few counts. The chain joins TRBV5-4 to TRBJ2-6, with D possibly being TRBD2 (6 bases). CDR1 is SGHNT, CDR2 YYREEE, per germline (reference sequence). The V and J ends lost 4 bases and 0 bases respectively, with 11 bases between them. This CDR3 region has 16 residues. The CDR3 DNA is TGTGCCAGCAGCCAAGAAGCGGGCTCTGGGGCCAACGTCCTGACTTTC. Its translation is CASSQEAGSGANVLTF.

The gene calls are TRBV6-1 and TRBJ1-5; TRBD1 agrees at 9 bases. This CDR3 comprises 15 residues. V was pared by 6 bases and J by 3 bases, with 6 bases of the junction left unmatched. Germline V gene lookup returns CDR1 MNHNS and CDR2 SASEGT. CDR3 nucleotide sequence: TGTGCCAGCAGAGGGACAGGGTGGAACAATCAGCCCCAGCATTTT. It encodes CASRGTGWNNQPQHF.

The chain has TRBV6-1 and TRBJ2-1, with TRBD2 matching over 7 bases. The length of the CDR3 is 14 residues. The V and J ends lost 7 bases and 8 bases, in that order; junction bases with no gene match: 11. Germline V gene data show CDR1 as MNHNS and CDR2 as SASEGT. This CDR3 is CASTPLAGGDEQFF. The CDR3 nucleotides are TGTGCCAGCACCCCGCTAGCTGGGGGGGATGAGCAGTTCTTC.

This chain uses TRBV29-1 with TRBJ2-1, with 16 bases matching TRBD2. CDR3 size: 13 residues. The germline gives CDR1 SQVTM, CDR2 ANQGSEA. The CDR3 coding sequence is TGCAGTGGGACTAGCGGGAGGGCAAATGAGCAGTTCTTC. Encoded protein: CSGTSGRANEQFF.

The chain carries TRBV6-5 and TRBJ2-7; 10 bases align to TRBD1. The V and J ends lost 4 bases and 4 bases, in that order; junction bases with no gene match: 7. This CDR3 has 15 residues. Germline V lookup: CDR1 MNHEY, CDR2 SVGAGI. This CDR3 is CASSWGGTGDYEQYF. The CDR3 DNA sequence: TGTGCCAGCAGTTGGGGAGGGACAGGGGATTACGAGCAGTACTTC.

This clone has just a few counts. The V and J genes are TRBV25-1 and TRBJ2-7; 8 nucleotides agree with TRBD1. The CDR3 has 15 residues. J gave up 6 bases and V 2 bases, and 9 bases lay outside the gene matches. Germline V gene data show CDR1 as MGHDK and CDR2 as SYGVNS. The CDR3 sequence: CASSEARQGAGEQYF. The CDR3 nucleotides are TGTGCCAGCAGTGAAGCGAGGCAGGGGGCAGGCGAGCAGTACTTC.

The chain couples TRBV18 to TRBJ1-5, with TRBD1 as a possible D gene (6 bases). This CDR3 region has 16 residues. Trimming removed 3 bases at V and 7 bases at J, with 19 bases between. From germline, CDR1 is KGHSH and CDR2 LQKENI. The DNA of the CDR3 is TGTGCCAGCTCACCCCAAAGAGGGGGGGAAAGCCAGCCCCAGCATTTT. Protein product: CASSPQRGGESQPQHF.

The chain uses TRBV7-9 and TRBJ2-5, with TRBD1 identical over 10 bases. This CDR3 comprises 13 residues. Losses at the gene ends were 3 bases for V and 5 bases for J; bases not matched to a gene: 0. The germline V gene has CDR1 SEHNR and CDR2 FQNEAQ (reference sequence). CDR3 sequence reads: CASSLGQGETQYF. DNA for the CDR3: TGTGCCAGCAGCTTGGGACAGGGGGAGACCCAGTACTTC. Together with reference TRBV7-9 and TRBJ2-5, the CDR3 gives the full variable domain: DTGVSQNPRHKITKRGQNVTFRCDPISEHNRLYWYRQTLGQGPEFLTYFQNEAQLEKSRLLSDRFSAERPKGSFSTLEIQRTEQGDSAMYLCASSLGQGETQYFGPGTRLLVL.